The 27 T cell receptor beta chains below all came from one sample that was sequenced in a study of early T cells in non-severe SARS-CoV-2 infection. In TCRdb, the 5' RACE reads were re-called with MiXCR into one record per CDR3 protein. The sample has approximately 70,000 distinct CDR3 sequences; roughly an eighth are singletons. Sample: whole blood. Receptor source: an adult who was a healthcare worker with PCR-confirmed SARS-CoV-2 infection or an uninfected control (not recorded which).

This clonotype came up a few times. The rearrangement uses TRBV6-5 and TRBJ2-7; the D gene is possibly TRBD1 (6 bases). CDR1 is MNHEY and CDR2 is SVGAGI in the germline V gene. This CDR3 comprises 14 residues. V lost 4 bases, J lost 7 bases, and 17 bases lay in between. CDR3 sequence: CASSSPSTGGEQYF. For the CDR3, the DNA is TGTGCCAGCAGTTCGCCTTCGACAGGTGGGGAGCAGTACTTC.

This clonotype was picked up many times. V and J are TRBV12-3 or TRBV12-4 and TRBJ2-7; 7 nucleotides line up with TRBD2. Unmatched junction bases numbered 8, after V lost 5 bases and J lost 1 base. The CDR3 runs 15 residues. The CDR3 sequence: CASSPLGGTSYEQYF. The CDR3 nucleotides read TGTGCCAGCAGTCCCCTGGGGGGGACGTCCTACGAGCAGTACTTC.

This clonotype was picked up many times. The CDR3 sequence is CASSYAGGQGDTQYF. The DNA of the CDR3 is TGTGCCAGCAGTTACGCGGGAGGGCAGGGAGATACGCAGTATTTT. The chain is built from TRBV6-5 and TRBJ2-3, with 9 bases fitting TRBD2. Germline V gives CDR1 MNHEY, CDR2 SVGAGI. J lost 5 bases, V lost 2 bases, and 5 bases had no gene match. The CDR3 extends over 15 amino acids.

This clonotype was observed many times. CDR3 loop: CASSVTGGSGVGNTEAFF. CDR3 coding DNA: TGTGCCAGCAGCGTGACAGGGGGAAGCGGGGTTGGGAACACTGAAGCTTTCTTT. The chain recombines TRBV9 with TRBJ1-1; 9 nucleotides align to TRBD1. Germline CDR1 SGDLS, CDR2 YYNGEE. CDR3 length: 18 amino acids. After removal of 2 bases from V and 1 base from J, the junction contained 12 bases not matched to a gene.

This clonotype has a count of ten or more. The J gene is TRBJ2-2, the V gene TRBV12-5; perhaps TRBD1 as D (6 bases). The CDR3 runs to 18 residues. Germline loops: CDR1 LGHNT, CDR2 FRNRAP. V lost 0 bases, J lost 0 bases, and 14 bases lay in between. The CDR3 sequence: CASGLVRTASTNTGELFF. The CDR3 nucleotides are TGTGCTAGTGGTTTGGTCCGGACAGCGTCGACGAACACCGGGGAGCTGTTTTTT.

This clonotype was counted at least ten times. The rearrangement joins TRBV18 to TRBJ1-6; D is unresolved. CDR3 length equals 14 residues. Per the germline V gene, CDR1 is KGHSH and CDR2 is LQKENI. V was clipped by 2 bases and J by 2 bases, with 4 bases between them. CDR3 in amino acids: CASSPKPYNSPLHF. The CDR3, as DNA: TGTGCCAGCTCACCAAAACCCTATAATTCACCCCTCCACTTT.

This clonotype has just a few counts. This rearrangement joins TRBV29-1 to TRBJ1-1; no clear D gene. The CDR3 extends over 11 amino acids. Deletions cut 3 bases from V and 10 bases from J, with 12 bases between. Germline values: CDR1 SQVTM, CDR2 ANQGSEA. The CDR3 region has the DNA TGCAGCGTTGACGCAGACCGTGGAGCTTTCTTT. Translating gives CSVDADRGAFF.

In this sample, this clonotype turned up many times. The chain uses TRBV12-3 or TRBV12-4 and TRBJ2-4; TRBD2 might be the D (5 bases). The germline V and J ends were trimmed by 3 bases and 1 base, with 7 bases remaining between them. CDR3 length: 14 amino acids. This CDR3 is CASSFGGAKNIQYF. CDR3 bases: TGTGCCAGCAGTTTTGGCGGGGCCAAAAACATTCAGTACTTC.

The sample holds many counts of this clonotype. The chain is built from TRBV5-1 and TRBJ1-2, with 11 positions matching TRBD1. CDR3 length equals 16 residues. The germline V gene encodes CDR1 SGHRS and CDR2 YFSETQ. With V trimmed by 6 bases and J by 7 bases, 14 bases remained unmatched. The CDR3 DNA reads TGCGCCAGCAAGCAATCCTACGGACAGGGGGCGGGTGGCTACACCTTC. Protein: CASKQSYGQGAGGYTF.

This clonotype was recorded many times. The V and J genes are TRBV6-2 or TRBV6-3 and TRBJ1-2; D gene uncertain. Germline V lookup: CDR1 MNHEY, CDR2 SVGEGT. The CDR3 contains 14 residues. Trimming stripped 5 bases from V and 3 bases from J, with 13 bases between. This CDR3 is CASSGSGRYYGYTF. CDR3 nucleotides: TGTGCCAGCAGTGGGAGTGGGAGATACTATGGCTACACCTTC.

This chain links TRBV11-2 with TRBJ2-5, with D maybe TRBD1 (6 bases). CDR1 is SGHAT and CDR2 is FQNNGV in the germline V gene. The V end was cut by 1 base, the J end by 6 bases, with 12 bases between. The CDR3 is 14 residues long. The CDR3 DNA reads TGTGCCAGCAGCTTAGTGCAGGGGTGGAAGACCCAGTACTTC. This gives the protein CASSLVQGWKTQYF.

In the case of this clonotype: A single base separates this from a much larger clone, so it may be a read error. CDR3 residues: CSVGRHTEAFF. The CDR3 DNA sequence: TGCAGCGTTGGGCGGCACACTGAAGCTTTCTTT. J is TRBJ1-1 and V is TRBV29-1, with unresolved D. V lost 4 bases to trimming and J lost 3 bases, with 6 bases between them. The CDR3 contains 11 residues. CDR1 and CDR2 (germline): SQVTM, ANQGSEA.

This clonotype was observed at least ten times. The rearrangement uses TRBV20-1 and TRBJ1-1; no definite D call. Trimming left V 1 base short and J 1 base short, with 13 bases between. This CDR3 is built from 15 residues. Germline V lookup: CDR1 DFQATT, CDR2 SNEGSKA (reference sequence). CDR3 DNA: TGCAGTGCTAGAGCCTCCCGGACGAGGAACACTGAAGCTTTCTTT. It encodes CSARASRTRNTEAFF.

V gene TRBV5-1 combines with J gene TRBJ2-7; TRBD1 matches 7 bases. The CDR3 has 14 residues. V trimming: 3 bases; J trimming: 2 bases; junction bases outside the gene matches: 5. Germline lookup yields CDR1 SGHRS and CDR2 YFSETQ. CDR3 amino acids: CASSYRQGPYEQYF. The CDR3 DNA follows: TGCGCCAGCAGCTACCGACAGGGACCCTACGAGCAGTACTTC.

This clonotype has at least ten counts. V is TRBV27 and J is TRBJ2-7, with 9 positions matching TRBD1. V lost 6 bases to trimming and J lost 3 bases; unmatched junction nucleotides: 9. The CDR3 extends over 15 amino acids. Per germline, CDR1 MNHEY and CDR2 SMNVEV (reference sequence). The CDR3 spells CASRLQGAANYEQYF. Here the CDR3 DNA reads TGTGCCAGCAGGCTACAGGGGGCCGCGAACTACGAGCAGTACTTC.

This chain connects TRBV29-1 to TRBJ1-4; D is possibly TRBD1 (6 bases). The V and J ends lost 7 bases and 7 bases respectively, with 13 bases between them. The germline V gene has CDR1 SQVTM and CDR2 ANQGSEA. The CDR3 has 12 amino acids. The CDR3 DNA follows: TGCAGCGGGGGGGCAGGGAGTGAAAAACTGTTTTTT. Protein product: CSGGAGSEKLFF.

This clonotype has just a few counts. This chain connects TRBV20-1 to TRBJ1-1; D is perhaps TRBD1 (5 bases). The CDR3 runs 13 residues. V lost 5 bases to trimming and J lost 3 bases, with 13 bases between them. Germline-derived CDR1 and CDR2 are DFQATT and SNEGSKA (reference sequence). CDR3 in DNA: TGCAGTGCTCAGATCCGGGGGGACACTGAAGCTTTCTTT. It is translated as CSAQIRGDTEAFF.

This clonotype was seen ten or more times. The gene calls are TRBV10-3 and TRBJ2-3; TRBD2 agrees at 7 bases. J gave up 3 bases and V 9 bases, and 6 bases lay outside the gene matches. CDR1 and CDR2 from the germline V gene are ENHRY and SYGVKD. The CDR3 spans 13 residues. The DNA of the CDR3 is TGTGCCATGGGTACGGGGGGAACAGATACGCAGTATTTT. It codes for CAMGTGGTDTQYF.

This clonotype has ten or more counts. The rearrangement links TRBV29-1 to TRBJ2-2; TRBD1 is a possible D gene (6 bases). Germline CDR1 reads SQVTM; CDR2 reads ANQGSEA. The ends were cut back, 3 bases at V and 1 base at J, with 9 bases in the middle. The CDR3 consists of 14 residues. CDR3 amino acids: CSVEGAQNTGELFF. The CDR3 coding sequence is TGCAGCGTTGAGGGGGCGCAGAACACCGGGGAGCTGTTTTTT.

This clonotype was counted many times. The rearrangement joins TRBV10-3 to TRBJ2-2, with 11 nucleotides matching TRBD1. The germline V gene encodes CDR1 ENHRY and CDR2 SYGVKD. The trim removed 6 bases at V and 0 bases at J, leaving 6 bases unmatched. CDR3 length equals 17 residues. The CDR3 DNA follows: TGTGCCATCAGGGACAGGGGGCCGTACTCGAACACCGGGGAGCTGTTTTTT. This encodes CAIRDRGPYSNTGELFF.

This clonotype was counted ten times or more. This sequence joins TRBV2 and TRBJ1-2; no clear D gene. Germline CDR1 is SNHLY and CDR2 is FYNNEI. The CDR3 extends over 13 amino acids. V lost 4 bases to trimming and J lost 4 bases, with 10 bases between them. The DNA of the CDR3 is TGTGCCAGCAGTGTGAACAGCGTCTATGGCTACACCTTC. Protein sequence: CASSVNSVYGYTF.

This clonotype was seen many times. The gene calls are TRBV4-1 and TRBJ2-7; perhaps D is TRBD1 or TRBD2 (5 bases each). CDR1 MGHRA and CDR2 YSYEKL come from the germline V gene. The ends were cut back, 1 base at V and 3 bases at J, with 19 bases in the middle. The CDR3 runs to 17 residues. As DNA, the CDR3 is TGCGCCAGCAGCCAAGGGGTCTCCGGGGCCGTCGGCTACGAGCAGTACTTC. It translates to CASSQGVSGAVGYEQYF.

The genes are TRBV29-1 and TRBJ1-2; D is possibly TRBD1 (6 bases). CDR3 length: 14 amino acids. V lost 6 bases to trimming and J lost 2 bases, with 16 bases between them. Per germline, CDR1 SQVTM and CDR2 ANQGSEA. The CDR3 loop reads CSVAPRQANYGYTF. The DNA of the CDR3 is TGCAGCGTCGCCCCTCGACAGGCGAACTATGGCTACACCTTC.

This clonotype was seen at least ten times. CDR3 amino acids: CASSEDRAPGANVLTF. CDR3 nucleotides: TGTGCCAGCAGTGAGGACAGGGCACCTGGGGCCAACGTCCTGACTTTC. The rearrangement joins TRBV6-2 or TRBV6-3 to TRBJ2-6; 8 nucleotides align to TRBD1. Germline V gives CDR1 MNHEY, CDR2 SVGEGT. V was pared by 5 bases and J by 2 bases, with 5 bases of the junction left unmatched. CDR3 length: 16 amino acids.

There are a few counts of this clonotype. This chain links TRBV29-1 with TRBJ2-7, with D possibly being TRBD2 (5 bases). The CDR3 is made up of 10 amino acids. Germline lookup yields CDR1 SQVTM and CDR2 ANQGSEA. The CDR3 reads CSVEFVRPGV. The CDR3 nucleotides are TGCAGCGTTGAATTTGTCAGACCGGGGGTC.

This clonotype showed up many times. The chain carries TRBV9 and TRBJ2-7; 10 bases are shared with TRBD1. Germline V gives CDR1 SGDLS, CDR2 YYNGEE. Trimming removed 3 bases from V and 5 bases from J; junction bases left unmatched: 5. This CDR3 contains 14 residues. The DNA for the CDR3 is TGTGCCAGCAGCGCGGGACAGGGGATCCACGAGCAGTACTTC. This codes for CASSAGQGIHEQYF. The variable domain in full, with the rest retrieved from reference TRBV9 and TRBJ2-7, is DSGVTQTPKHLITATGQRVTLRCSPRSGDLSVYWYQQSLDQGLQFLIQYYNGEERAKGNILERFSAQQFPDLHSELNLSSLELGDSALYFCASSAGQGIHEQYFGPGTRLTVT.

In its sample, this clonotype was seen many times. CDR3 nucleotide sequence: TGTGCCAGCAGCGTTCGTCCGGCCTCAAGCCCAGATACGCAGTATTTT. It codes for CASSVRPASSPDTQYF. The gene calls are TRBV9 and TRBJ2-3; D not certain. The V and J ends lost 2 bases and 4 bases respectively, with 17 bases between them. Germline CDR1 SGDLS, CDR2 YYNGEE. The CDR3 is 16 amino acids.